This T cell receptor (beta chain) was recovered during a study of PD-L1 blockade in urothelial cancer (dated by TCRdb to 2016 to 2017). With regard to the full study: Therapy was started in about 2014 for all patients, and atezolizumab 1,200 mg was administered intravenously every 3 weeks. Blood samples were analyzed at 3 weeks after treatment start (second dose) and at 6 weeks after treatment start. An exploratory multi-omic analysis was conducted of the somatic, immune and clinical correlates of response to PD-L1 blockade with atezolizumab in urothelial cancer. About 85% of the roughly 29 patients were males with bladder-origin urothelial cancer, and about 60% of the 29 reported a prior smoking history. In the same patients, whole exome sequencing and RNA sequencing of pretreatment tumors were performed in addition to TCR sequencing. Pretreatment tumor samples, along with matched peripheral blood collected serially before and after atezolizumab treatment, underwent TCR sequencing. Blood samples yielded a median of roughly 140,000 T cells and some 80,000 unique TCRs, with median clonality around 0.083. Durable clinical benefit was achieved by nine patients but not by the remaining 20. Durable clinical benefit was defined as a progression-free survival longer than 6 months, and TCR features were additionally tested against progression-free survival and overall survival. Patients had an ECOG performance status of 0 or 1 and had received between 0 and 3 prior chemotherapy regimens. Pretreatment blood TCR-seq was available for about 27 patients, at least one posttreatment blood collection was obtained for around 25 patients, and tumor TCR-seq was available for around 25 patients. Overall results and qualifications from the work: At 3 weeks after the start of treatment, tumor-associated TCR clones in peripheral blood had expanded more in patients with durable benefit (n of about 20, p = 0.022). Because the sample size was small (n of about 30) and many exploratory analyses were performed, the results are intended to be hypothesis-generating. Improved progression-free and overall survival was associated with having pretreatment peripheral blood TCR clonality below the median.

The time point label, read with the paper, signifies: pretreatment peripheral blood. A cohort of 25 to 30 patients with locally advanced or metastatic urothelial carcinoma, treated at Memorial Sloan Kettering on a trial protocol, was included. Peripheral blood mononuclear cells were collected from each patient pretreatment and during treatment, giving between 1 and 8 total time points per patient. The Qiagen DNeasy Blood extraction kit was used to purify genomic DNA from total PBMCs and from tumor samples. PBMCs were collected pretreatment and during treatment and were isolated and stored as previously described. CDR1 and CDR2, looked up from the germline V gene, are MDHEN and SYDVKM. The CDR3 measures 16 amino acids from cysteine to phenylalanine. Just the 48-base CDR3 DNA is kept, in frame starting at base 1. V has 2 bases trimmed and J has 2 bases trimmed; junction bases matching no gene number 7.

As to this clone: Which antigen it targets is not known. The record has no base qualities; no much larger clone is one base away.

Each PCR received spiked-in synthetic TCR analog templates so that absolute template abundance could be estimated from read counts. TCRbeta CDR3 regions were amplified from genomic DNA with bias-controlled V and J gene primers using the immunoSEQ assay. Rearranged TCRbeta segments were sequenced at approximately 20X coverage. The authors processed their data as follows. Sequencing errors were corrected by clustering, and CDR3s were annotated against IMGT so that V, D and J genes could be assigned. Out-of-frame and stop-codon sequences were excluded, and only productive TCRbeta rearrangements were used in downstream analyses. To compute clonality, Shannon entropy was normalized by the log of the number of unique productive sequences and then subtracted from one. Clones differing between time points or between blood and tumor were identified by Fisher's exact test with Benjamini-Hochberg correction at adjusted p below 0.01. TCRdb carries this immuneACCESS record with in-frame sequences only. Its versions omit some clonotypes, under half of them owing to an unresolved V gene in the studies checked, with the rest unexplained. V and J calls and clone size follow that table, whereas D and trimming were derived from the DNA. The sample table lists 43,000 or so clones, more than 75% of them with a count of one. The ten largest clones take up around 15% of the sample.

The sequence is built from TRBV28 and TRBJ2-3; 7 of the junction bases match TRBD2. Source: PBMCs, taken around atezolizumab (anti-PD-L1) treatment. The clonotype originates from a man aged 60 to 75 with urothelial cancer. The CDR3 reads CASSLPPGLHTDTQYF. DNA sequence: TGTGCCAGCAGTTTACCCCCGGGACTACACACAGATACGCAGTATTTT.